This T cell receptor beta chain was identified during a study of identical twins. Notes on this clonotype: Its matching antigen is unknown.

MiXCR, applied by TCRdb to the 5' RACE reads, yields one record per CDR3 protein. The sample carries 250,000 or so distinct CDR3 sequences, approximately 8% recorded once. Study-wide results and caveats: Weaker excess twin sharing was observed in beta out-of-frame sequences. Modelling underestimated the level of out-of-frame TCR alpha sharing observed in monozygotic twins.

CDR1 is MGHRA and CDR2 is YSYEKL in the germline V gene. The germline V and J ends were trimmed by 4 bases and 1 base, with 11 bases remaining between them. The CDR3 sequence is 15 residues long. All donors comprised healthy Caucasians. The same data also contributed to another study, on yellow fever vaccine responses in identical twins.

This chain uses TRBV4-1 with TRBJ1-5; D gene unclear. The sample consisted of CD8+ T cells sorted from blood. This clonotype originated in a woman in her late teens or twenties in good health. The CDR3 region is CASSPLSGSNQPQHF. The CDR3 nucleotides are TGCGCCAGCAGCCCCCTAAGCGGAAGCAATCAGCCCCAGCATTTT.